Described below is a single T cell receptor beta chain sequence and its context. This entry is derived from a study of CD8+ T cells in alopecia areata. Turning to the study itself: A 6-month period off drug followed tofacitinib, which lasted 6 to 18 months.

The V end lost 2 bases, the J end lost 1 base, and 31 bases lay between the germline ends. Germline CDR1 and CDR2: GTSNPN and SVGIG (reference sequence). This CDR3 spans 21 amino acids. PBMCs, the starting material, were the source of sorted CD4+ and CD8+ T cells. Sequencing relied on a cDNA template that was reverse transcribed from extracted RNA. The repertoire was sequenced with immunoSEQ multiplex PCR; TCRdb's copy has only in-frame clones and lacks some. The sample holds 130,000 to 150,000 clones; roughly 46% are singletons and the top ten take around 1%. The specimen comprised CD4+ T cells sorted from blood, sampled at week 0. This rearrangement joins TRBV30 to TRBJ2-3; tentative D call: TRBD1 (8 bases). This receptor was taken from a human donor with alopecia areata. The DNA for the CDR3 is TGTGCCTGGAGTAAGGGGGGGACAGGACTCCCCGGAACGAGGGGCACAGATACGCAGTATTTT. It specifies CAWSKGGTGLPGTRGTDTQYF.